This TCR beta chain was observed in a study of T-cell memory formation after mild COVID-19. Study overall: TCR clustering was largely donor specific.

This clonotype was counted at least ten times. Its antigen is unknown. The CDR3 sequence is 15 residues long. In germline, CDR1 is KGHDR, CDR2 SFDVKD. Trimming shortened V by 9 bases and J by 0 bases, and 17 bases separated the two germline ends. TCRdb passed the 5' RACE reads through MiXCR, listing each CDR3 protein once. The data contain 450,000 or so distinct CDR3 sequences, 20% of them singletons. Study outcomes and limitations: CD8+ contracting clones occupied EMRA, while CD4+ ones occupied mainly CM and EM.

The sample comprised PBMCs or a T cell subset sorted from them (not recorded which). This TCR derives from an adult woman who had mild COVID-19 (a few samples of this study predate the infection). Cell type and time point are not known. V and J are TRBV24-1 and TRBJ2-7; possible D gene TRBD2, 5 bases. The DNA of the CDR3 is TGTGCCACCCCCGGCGAGGGCCGAACCTCCTACGAGCAGTACTTC. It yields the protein CATPGEGRTSYEQYF.